The rows below give T cell receptor beta chains drawn from one sample of a study of cytomegalovirus exposure and HLA in healthy donors. Sequenced by immunoSEQ multiplex PCR; TCRdb stores in-frame clones only, minus some. The repertoire has 71,000 or so clones, approximately 94% of them found once; the top ten carry about 1.4%. Sequences were obtained from PBMCs. Receptors originate from a young man in good health and CMV-seropositive. Each CDR3 is given with its conserved first and last residue. Each record gives: J gene, D gene, V gene, clone size, CDR3 length, CDR3 protein, CDR3 DNA. The D gene is left open where the match is weak. Only some rows state a clone size, as once, few, many or a class for expanded clones.

TRBJ2-5,NA,TRBV27,NA,16,CASSPSSPGDGETQYF,TGTGCCAGCAGTCCTTCTTCCCCAGGGGATGGGGAGACCCAGTACTTC
TRBJ1-1,NA,TRBV15,NA,14,CATSRQTVNTEAFF,TGTGCCACCAGCAGACAGACAGTGAACACTGAAGCTTTCTTT
TRBJ2-7,NA,TRBV5-1,once,14,CASSPRVAAYEQYF,TGCGCCAGCAGCCCCCGAGTAGCGGCCTACGAGCAGTACTTC
TRBJ1-2,NA,TRBV14,NA,15,CASSQDQLPGMPYTF,TGTGCCAGCAGCCAAGATCAGCTGCCGGGGATGCCCTACACCTTC
TRBJ2-5,TRBD1,TRBV20-1,NA,11,CSAGTGETQYF,TGCAGTGCAGGGACAGGAGAGACCCAGTACTTC
TRBJ2-1,TRBD2,TRBV9,NA,15,CASSASGSSYNEQFF,TGTGCCAGCAGCGCAAGCGGGAGCTCCTACAATGAGCAGTTCTTC
TRBJ2-7,TRBD1,TRBV5-5,NA,17,CASSVARDRAHWFEQYF,TGTGCCAGCAGCGTAGCCCGGGACAGGGCCCATTGGTTCGAGCAGTACTTC
TRBJ1-4,TRBD1,TRBV2,NA,15,CTSSGGTATNEKLFF,TGTACCAGCAGTGGTGGGACAGCAACTAATGAAAAACTGTTTTTT
TRBJ1-2,NA,TRBV7-2,NA,15,CASSASLGGKYGYTF,TGTGCCAGCAGCGCAAGCCTAGGAGGGAAGTATGGCTACACCTTC
TRBJ2-5,NA,TRBV11-2,NA,13,CASSPRSGETQYF,TGTGCCAGCAGCCCAAGAAGCGGGGAGACCCAGTACTTC
TRBJ1-2,TRBD1,TRBV5-1,NA,15,CASSLGLTGDYGYTF,TGCGCCAGCAGCTTGGGACTAACAGGGGACTATGGCTACACCTTC
TRBJ2-5,NA,TRBV7-6,once,15,CASRGSVSYQETQYF,TGTGCCAGCAGGGGGAGCGTCTCGTACCAAGAGACCCAGTACTTC
TRBJ2-5,TRBD2,TRBV7-8,NA,14,CASSHGLAEETQYF,TGTGCCAGCAGCCACGGGCTAGCGGAAGAGACCCAGTACTTC
TRBJ1-2,NA,TRBV7-9,NA,14,CASSPGTLDYGYTF,TGTGCCAGCAGCCCGGGGACACTCGACTATGGCTACACCTTC
TRBJ1-1,TRBD1,TRBV10-1,NA,14,CASAPRDRVGEAFF,TGCGCCAGCGCGCCCCGGGACAGGGTAGGAGAAGCTTTCTTT
TRBJ2-1,TRBD2,TRBV5-1,once,15,CASSPTSGDYNEQFF,TGCGCCAGCAGCCCGACTAGCGGGGACTACAATGAGCAGTTCTTC
TRBJ2-7,TRBD1,TRBV4-1,NA,14,CASSQGQGVYEQYF,TGCGCCAGCAGCCAGGGACAGGGGGTCTACGAGCAGTACTTC
TRBJ2-7,TRBD1,TRBV27,NA,17,CASRSHRGGLKSYEQYF,TGTGCCAGCAGGTCCCACAGGGGCGGCCTGAAATCCTACGAGCAGTACTTC
TRBJ1-1,NA,TRBV5-1,NA,14,CASSPGGGGTEAFF,TGCGCCAGCAGCCCGGGGGGGGGCGGAACTGAAGCTTTCTTT
TRBJ1-2,TRBD1,TRBV27,NA,15,CASSRTGGALYGYTF,TGTGCCAGCAGTAGAACAGGGGGCGCGTTGTATGGCTACACCTTC
TRBJ1-3,NA,TRBV2,NA,16,CASKLAGDYSGNTIYF,TGTGCCAGCAAGTTGGCAGGGGACTACTCTGGAAACACCATATATTTT
TRBJ2-3,NA,TRBV29-1,NA,12,CSVGRFTDTQYF,TGCAGCGTTGGCAGGTTCACAGATACGCAGTATTTT
TRBJ2-3,TRBD2,TRBV7-2,NA,15,CASSLPLSGTDTQYF,TGTGCCAGCAGCTTACCTCTTAGCGGGACAGATACGCAGTATTTT
TRBJ2-5,TRBD1,TRBV6-5,NA,14,CASSYMGQGQTQYF,TGTGCCAGCAGTTACATGGGACAGGGCCAGACCCAGTACTTC
TRBJ1-1,NA,TRBV10-3,NA,13,CAISATKNTEAFF,TGTGCCATCAGCGCGACAAAGAACACTGAAGCTTTCTTT
TRBJ1-1,NA,TRBV5-5,once,14,CASTRLQGAFTAFF,TGTGCCAGCACCCGTTTACAGGGAGCCTTTACCGCTTTCTTT
TRBJ1-2,NA,TRBV28,NA,15,CASSLQVGGLYGYTF,TGTGCCAGCAGTTTACAAGTGGGCGGACTTTATGGCTACACCTTC
TRBJ2-5,NA,TRBV6-4,NA,13,CASSNRDGETQYF,TGTGCCAGCAGTAACAGGGATGGAGAGACCCAGTACTTC
TRBJ2-2,TRBD2,TRBV5-1,NA,19,CASSLNGPLAGGNTGELFF,TGCGCCAGCAGCTTGAATGGTCCATTAGCGGGGGGGAACACCGGGGAGCTGTTTTTT
TRBJ1-5,TRBD1,TRBV6-5,NA,14,CASSYQTGVQPQHF,TGTGCCAGCAGTTACCAGACAGGGGTTCAGCCCCAGCATTTT
TRBJ2-7,TRBD1,TRBV4-1,NA,15,CASSHRPTGSYEQYF,TGCGCCAGCAGCCACCGACCGACAGGGTCCTACGAGCAGTACTTC
TRBJ1-2,NA,TRBV30,NA,14,CALPARRGNYGYTF,TGTGCCCTACCTGCCAGAAGGGGTAACTATGGCTACACCTTC
TRBJ2-1,TRBD1,TRBV7-6,NA,13,CASSPDRGHEQFF,TGTGCCAGCAGCCCCGACAGGGGACATGAGCAGTTCTTC
TRBJ2-7,NA,TRBV14,NA,16,CASSPLRTGRSYEQYF,TGTGCCAGCAGCCCGCTGAGAACAGGGCGCTCCTACGAGCAGTACTTC
TRBJ1-2,NA,TRBV5-1,NA,14,CASSLAAQDYGYTF,TGCGCCAGCAGCTTGGCCGCACAGGACTATGGCTACACCTTC
TRBJ2-7,TRBD1,TRBV7-9,NA,15,CASSLDRGFSYEQYF,TGTGCCAGCAGCTTAGACAGGGGCTTCTCCTACGAGCAGTACTTC
TRBJ1-1,TRBD1,TRBV5-1,NA,14,CASSPDRVDTEAFF,TGCGCCAGCAGCCCTGACAGGGTGGACACTGAAGCTTTCTTT
TRBJ1-3,NA,TRBV30,NA,15,CAWSVLRSSGNTIYF,TGTGCCTGGAGTGTACTGAGGAGTTCTGGAAACACCATATATTTT
TRBJ1-2,TRBD1,TRBV7-8,NA,13,CASSNRGGYGYTF,TGTGCCAGCAGCAACAGGGGTGGCTATGGCTACACCTTC
TRBJ2-5,NA,TRBV13,NA,14,CASSLGGAQETQYF,TGTGCCAGCAGCTTGGGGGGGGCACAAGAGACCCAGTACTTC
TRBJ1-1,NA,TRBV11-3,once,13,CASSLGGNTEAFF,TGTGCCAGCAGCCTCGGGGGGAACACTGAAGCTTTCTTT
TRBJ1-1,NA,TRBV14,NA,13,CASSRQENTEAFF,TGTGCCAGCAGCCGACAGGAGAACACTGAAGCTTTCTTT
TRBJ2-7,TRBD1,TRBV5-6,NA,14,CASSFVTGVYEQYF,TGTGCCAGCAGCTTTGTGACAGGGGTTTACGAGCAGTACTTC
TRBJ2-5,TRBD2,TRBV4-1,NA,14,CASSQERGGGTQYF,TGCGCCAGCAGCCAAGAACGGGGGGGCGGGACCCAGTACTTC
TRBJ1-4,TRBD1,TRBV4-1,NA,14,CASSLQGAPEKLFF,TGCGCCAGCAGCCTACAGGGGGCGCCCGAAAAACTGTTTTTT
TRBJ2-7,TRBD1,TRBV7-9,NA,11,CAIGQAYEQYF,TGTGCCATTGGACAGGCGTACGAGCAGTACTTC
TRBJ2-5,NA,TRBV5-1,NA,15,CASMEAPPTRETQYF,TGCGCCAGCATGGAGGCCCCCCCCACACGGGAGACCCAGTACTTC
TRBJ2-5,TRBD1,TRBV6-1,NA,18,CASSEFPGTGVLEETQYF,TGTGCCAGCAGTGAATTTCCTGGGACAGGGGTTCTGGAGGAGACCCAGTACTTC
TRBJ2-3,TRBD1,TRBV9,NA,17,CASSVSTGPQPTDTQYF,TGTGCCAGCAGCGTTTCGACAGGGCCCCAACCCACAGATACGCAGTATTTT
TRBJ1-5,NA,TRBV28,NA,13,CASSTPGGQPQHF,TGTGCCAGCAGTACACCCGGGGGTCAGCCCCAGCATTTT
TRBJ2-1,TRBD1,TRBV9,NA,13,CASRGQGDHEQFF,TGTGCCAGCAGGGGACAGGGTGACCATGAGCAGTTCTTC
TRBJ2-7,TRBD2,TRBV27,once,14,CASSSLARWDEQYF,TGTGCCAGCAGTTCACTAGCGCGGTGGGACGAGCAGTACTTC
TRBJ2-1,NA,TRBV7-3,NA,16,CASSLKERPSYNEQFF,TGTGCCAGCAGCTTAAAGGAGCGCCCCTCCTACAATGAGCAGTTCTTC
TRBJ2-5,TRBD2,TRBV27,NA,16,CAAGGSGRRGGETQYF,TGTGCCGCAGGCGGTAGCGGGAGAAGGGGGGGAGAGACCCAGTACTTC